This T cell receptor (beta chain) stems from a study of T cell responses to AZD1222 COVID-19 vaccine. Whole-study results and caveats: Sampling that yielded the repertoires occurred only after the peak T cell response. An increase in Spike-specific TCR breadth and depth was observed after two AZD1222 doses. Within unmutated variant regions lay the reported targets of nearly half of spike-specific TCRs. Only 5 or 6 AZD1222 recipients were seropositive at baseline.

Profiling relied on immunoSEQ multiplex PCR, and the TCRdb table lists in-frame clones only, not all of them. The sample has 75,000 or so clones; about 91% are singletons. As for this clone: Its antigen is as yet unknown.

This receptor was identified in an adult who received the AZD1222 COVID-19 vaccine. Sample: peripheral blood, taken 28 days after the second AZD1222 dose.

CDR3 sequence (DNA): TGTGCCACCAGCAGTTCGTTAGCGGGTGAGCAGTTCTTC. Protein product: CATSSSLAGEQFF. The rearrangement links TRBV15 to TRBJ2-1, with 7 bases matching TRBD2. Germline V gene lookup returns CDR1 LNHNV and CDR2 YYDKDF (reference sequence). The trim removed 3 bases at V and 9 bases at J, leaving 5 bases unmatched. The CDR3 has 13 residues.